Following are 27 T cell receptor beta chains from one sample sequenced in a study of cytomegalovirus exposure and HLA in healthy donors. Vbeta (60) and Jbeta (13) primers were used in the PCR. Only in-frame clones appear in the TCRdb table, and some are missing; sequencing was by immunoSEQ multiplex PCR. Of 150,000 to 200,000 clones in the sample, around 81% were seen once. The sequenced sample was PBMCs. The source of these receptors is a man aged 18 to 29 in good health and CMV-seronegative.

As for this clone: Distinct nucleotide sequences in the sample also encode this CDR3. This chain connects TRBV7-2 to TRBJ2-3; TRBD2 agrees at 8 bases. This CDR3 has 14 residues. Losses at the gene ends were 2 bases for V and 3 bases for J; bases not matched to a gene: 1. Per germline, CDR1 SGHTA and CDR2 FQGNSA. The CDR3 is CASSLTSGTDTQYF. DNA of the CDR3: TGTGCCAGCAGCTTAACTAGCGGAACAGATACGCAGTATTTT.

The CDR3 loop reads CASQGSSYNEQFF. CDR3 nucleotides: TGTGCCAGTCAGGGGAGCTCCTACAATGAGCAGTTCTTC. The V gene is TRBV6-5, the J gene TRBJ2-1; possibly TRBD1 for D (6 bases). The CDR3 is 13 amino acids. Trimming took off 9 bases at V and 0 bases at J, with 9 bases between the two ends. Germline CDR1 is MNHEY and CDR2 is SVGAGI.

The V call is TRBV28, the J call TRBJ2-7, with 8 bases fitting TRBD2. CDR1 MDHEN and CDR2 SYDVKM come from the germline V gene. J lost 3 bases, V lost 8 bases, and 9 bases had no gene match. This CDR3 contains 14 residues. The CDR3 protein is CASSYASGYYEQYF. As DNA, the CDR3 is TGTGCCAGCTCATACGCTAGCGGGTACTACGAGCAGTACTTC. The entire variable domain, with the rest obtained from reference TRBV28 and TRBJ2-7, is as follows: DVKVTQSSRYLVKRTGEKVFLECVQDMDHENMFWYRQDPGLGLRLIYFSYDVKMKEKGDIPEGYSVSREKKERFSLILESASTNQTSMYLCASSYASGYYEQYFGPGTRLTVT.

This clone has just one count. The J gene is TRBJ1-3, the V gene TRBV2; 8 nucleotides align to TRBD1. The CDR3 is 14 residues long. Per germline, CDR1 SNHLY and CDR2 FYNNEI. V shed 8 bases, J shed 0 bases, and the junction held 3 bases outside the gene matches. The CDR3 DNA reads TGTGCCAGCCCAGGGGGCGCCTCTGGAAACACCATATATTTT. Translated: CASPGGASGNTIYF. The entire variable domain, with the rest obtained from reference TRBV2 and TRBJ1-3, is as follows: EPEVTQTPSHQVTQMGQEVILRCVPISNHLYFYWYRQILGQKVEFLVSFYNNEISEKSEIFDDQFSVERPDGSNFTLKIRSTKLEDSAMYFCASPGGASGNTIYFGEGSWLTVV.

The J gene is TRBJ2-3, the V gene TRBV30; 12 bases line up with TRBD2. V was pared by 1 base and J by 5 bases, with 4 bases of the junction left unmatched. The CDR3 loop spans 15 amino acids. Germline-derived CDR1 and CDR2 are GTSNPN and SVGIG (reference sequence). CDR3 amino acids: CAWSGLAGGGDTQYF. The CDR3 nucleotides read TGTGCCTGGAGTGGTCTAGCGGGAGGGGGAGATACGCAGTATTTT.

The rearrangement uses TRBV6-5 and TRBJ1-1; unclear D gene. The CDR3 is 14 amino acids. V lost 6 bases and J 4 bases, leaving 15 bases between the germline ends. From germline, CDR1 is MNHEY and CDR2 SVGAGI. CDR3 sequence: CASSTTRDGTEAFF. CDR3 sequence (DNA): TGTGCCAGCAGCACTACTAGGGATGGCACTGAAGCTTTCTTT.

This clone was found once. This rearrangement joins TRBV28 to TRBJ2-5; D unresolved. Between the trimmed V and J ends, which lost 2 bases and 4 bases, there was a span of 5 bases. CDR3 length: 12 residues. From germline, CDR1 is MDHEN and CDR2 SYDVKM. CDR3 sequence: CASSLPGETQYF. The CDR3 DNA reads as TGTGCCAGCAGTTTACCCGGAGAGACCCAGTACTTC.

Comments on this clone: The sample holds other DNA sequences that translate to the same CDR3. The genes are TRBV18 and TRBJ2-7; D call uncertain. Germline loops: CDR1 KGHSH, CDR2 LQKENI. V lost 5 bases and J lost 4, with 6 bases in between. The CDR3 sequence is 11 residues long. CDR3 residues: CASSSSYEQYF. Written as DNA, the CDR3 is TGTGCCAGCTCAAGCTCGTACGAGCAGTACTTC.

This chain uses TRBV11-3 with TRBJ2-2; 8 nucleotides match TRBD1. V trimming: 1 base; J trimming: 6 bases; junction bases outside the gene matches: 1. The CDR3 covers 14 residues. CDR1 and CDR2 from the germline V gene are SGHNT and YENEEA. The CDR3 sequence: CASSLARGPGELFF. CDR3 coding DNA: TGTGCCAGCAGCTTAGCCAGGGGGCCCGGGGAGCTGTTTTTT.

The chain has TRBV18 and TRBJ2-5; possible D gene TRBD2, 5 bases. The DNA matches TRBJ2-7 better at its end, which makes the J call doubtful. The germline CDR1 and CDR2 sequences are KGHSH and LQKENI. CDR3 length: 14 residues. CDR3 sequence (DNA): TGTGCCAGCTCACCTGGGCGAGGGCCCTACGAGCAGTACTTC. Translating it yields CASSPGRGPYEQYF.

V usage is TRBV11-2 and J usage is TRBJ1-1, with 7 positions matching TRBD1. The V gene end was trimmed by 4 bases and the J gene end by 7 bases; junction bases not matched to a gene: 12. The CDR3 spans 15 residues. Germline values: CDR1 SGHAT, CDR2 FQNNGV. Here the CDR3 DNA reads TGTGCCAGCAGCTCCCCTCGACAGGGAGACTTTGAAGCTTTCTTT. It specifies CASSSPRQGDFEAFF. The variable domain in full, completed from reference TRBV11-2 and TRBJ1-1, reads EAGVAQSPRYKIIEKRQSVAFWCNPISGHATLYWYQQILGQGPKLLIQFQNNGVVDDSQLPKDRFSAERLKGVDSTLKIQPAKLEDSAVYLCASSSPRQGDFEAFFGQGTRLTVV.

The DNA of the CDR3 is TGTGCCAGCCAGCGGGTCTCCTACAATGAGCAGTTCTTC. This encodes CASQRVSYNEQFF. V gene TRBV2 combines with J gene TRBJ2-1; D perhaps matches TRBD2 (6 bases). V dropped 8 bases and J dropped 0 bases, with 8 bases sitting between them. The CDR3 is made up of 13 amino acids. In germline, CDR1 is SNHLY, CDR2 FYNNEI.

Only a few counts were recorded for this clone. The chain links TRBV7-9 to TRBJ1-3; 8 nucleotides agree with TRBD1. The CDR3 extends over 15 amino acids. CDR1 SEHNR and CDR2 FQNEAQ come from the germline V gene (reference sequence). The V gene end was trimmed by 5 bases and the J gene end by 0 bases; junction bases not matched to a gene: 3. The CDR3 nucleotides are TGTGCCAGCAGCACAGGGGGGGGCTCTGGAAACACCATATATTTT. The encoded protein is CASSTGGGSGNTIYF. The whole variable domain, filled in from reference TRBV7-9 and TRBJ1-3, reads DTGVSQNPRHKITKRGQNVTFRCDPISEHNRLYWYRQTLGQGPEFLTYFQNEAQLEKSRLLSDRFSAERPKGSFSTLEIQRTEQGDSAMYLCASSTGGGSGNTIYFGEGSWLTVV.

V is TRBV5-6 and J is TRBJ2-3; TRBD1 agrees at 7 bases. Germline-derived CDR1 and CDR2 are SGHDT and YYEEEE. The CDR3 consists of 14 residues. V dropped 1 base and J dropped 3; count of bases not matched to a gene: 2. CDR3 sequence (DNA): TGTGCCAGCAGCTTGCAACAGGGGACAGATACGCAGTATTTT. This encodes CASSLQQGTDTQYF.

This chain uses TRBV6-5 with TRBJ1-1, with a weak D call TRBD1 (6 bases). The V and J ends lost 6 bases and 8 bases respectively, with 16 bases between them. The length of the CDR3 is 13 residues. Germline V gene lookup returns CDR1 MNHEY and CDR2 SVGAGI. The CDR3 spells CASRLYRAEEAFF. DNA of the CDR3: TGTGCCAGCAGACTTTACAGGGCGGAGGAAGCTTTCTTT.

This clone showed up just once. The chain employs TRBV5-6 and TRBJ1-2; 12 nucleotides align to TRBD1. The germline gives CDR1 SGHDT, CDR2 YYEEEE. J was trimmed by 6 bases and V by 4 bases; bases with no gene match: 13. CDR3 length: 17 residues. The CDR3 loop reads CASSTVLPGQGAHGYTF. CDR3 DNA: TGTGCCAGCAGCACCGTTCTTCCGGGACAGGGGGCTCATGGCTACACCTTC. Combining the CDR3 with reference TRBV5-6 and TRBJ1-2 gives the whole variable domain DAGVTQSPTHLIKTRGQQVTLRCSPKSGHDTVSWYQQALGQGPQFIFQYYEEEERQRGNFPDRFSGHQFPNYSSELNVNALLLGDSALYLCASSTVLPGQGAHGYTFGSGTRLTVV.

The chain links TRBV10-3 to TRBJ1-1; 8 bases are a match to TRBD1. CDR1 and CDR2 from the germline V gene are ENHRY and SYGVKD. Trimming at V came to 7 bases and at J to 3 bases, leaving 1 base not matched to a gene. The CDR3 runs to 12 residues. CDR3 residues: CAINRGDTEAFF. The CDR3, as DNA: TGTGCCATCAACAGGGGGGACACTGAAGCTTTCTTT.

The CDR3 nucleotides are TGTGCCAGCAGCCACCGGGACAGGGGCGTTGAGCAGTTCTTC. It yields the protein CASSHRDRGVEQFF. The chain is built from TRBV7-6 and TRBJ2-1; 10 nucleotides agree with TRBD1. CDR3 length: 14 amino acids. V lost 5 bases, J lost 9 bases, and 7 bases stayed unmatched. Germline CDR1 is SGHVS and CDR2 is FNYEAQ.

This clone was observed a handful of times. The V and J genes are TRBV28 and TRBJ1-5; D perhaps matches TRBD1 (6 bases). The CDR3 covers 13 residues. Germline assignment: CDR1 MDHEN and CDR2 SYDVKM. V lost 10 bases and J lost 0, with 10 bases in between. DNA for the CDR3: TGTGCCATTACAGGGATTAGCAATCAGCCCCAGCATTTT. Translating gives CAITGISNQPQHF.

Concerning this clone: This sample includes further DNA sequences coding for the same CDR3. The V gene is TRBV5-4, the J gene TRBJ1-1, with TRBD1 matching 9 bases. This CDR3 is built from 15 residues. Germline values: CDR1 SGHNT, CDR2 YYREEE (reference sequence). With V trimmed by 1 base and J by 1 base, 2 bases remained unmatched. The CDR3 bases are TGTGCCAGCAGCTTGACAGGGGGCCCGAACACTGAAGCTTTCTTT. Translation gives CASSLTGGPNTEAFF.

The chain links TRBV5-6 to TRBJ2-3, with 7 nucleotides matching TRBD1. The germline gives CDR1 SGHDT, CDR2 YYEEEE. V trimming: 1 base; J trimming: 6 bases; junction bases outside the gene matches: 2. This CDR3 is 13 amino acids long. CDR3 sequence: CASSLRGRDTQYF. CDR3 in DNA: TGTGCCAGCAGCTTGAGGGGGCGGGATACGCAGTATTTT.

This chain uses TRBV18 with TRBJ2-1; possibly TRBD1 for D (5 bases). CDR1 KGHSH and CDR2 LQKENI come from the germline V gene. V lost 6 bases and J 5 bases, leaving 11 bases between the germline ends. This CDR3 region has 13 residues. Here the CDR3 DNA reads TGTGCCAGCTCTGACCGCAGGGACAATGAGCAGTTCTTC. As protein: CASSDRRDNEQFF.

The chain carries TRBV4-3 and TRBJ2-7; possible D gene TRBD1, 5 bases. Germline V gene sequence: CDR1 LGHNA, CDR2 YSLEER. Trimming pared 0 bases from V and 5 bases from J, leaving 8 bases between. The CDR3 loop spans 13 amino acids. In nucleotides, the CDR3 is TGCGCCAGCAGCCAAGAGGCAGGGAACGAGCAGTACTTC. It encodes CASSQEAGNEQYF.

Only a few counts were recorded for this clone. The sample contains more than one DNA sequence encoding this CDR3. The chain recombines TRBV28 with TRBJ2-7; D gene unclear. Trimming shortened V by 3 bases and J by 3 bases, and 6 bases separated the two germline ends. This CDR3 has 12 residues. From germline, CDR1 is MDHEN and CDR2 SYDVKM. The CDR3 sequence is CASSFSSYEQYF. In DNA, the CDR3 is TGTGCCAGCAGTTTTTCGAGCTACGAGCAGTACTTC.

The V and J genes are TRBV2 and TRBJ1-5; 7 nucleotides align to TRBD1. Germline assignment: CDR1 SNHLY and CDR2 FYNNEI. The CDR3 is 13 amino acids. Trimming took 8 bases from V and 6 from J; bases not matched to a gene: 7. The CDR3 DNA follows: TGTGCCAGCGCCCGACAGGGCGCTCAGCCCCAGCATTTT. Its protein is CASARQGAQPQHF.

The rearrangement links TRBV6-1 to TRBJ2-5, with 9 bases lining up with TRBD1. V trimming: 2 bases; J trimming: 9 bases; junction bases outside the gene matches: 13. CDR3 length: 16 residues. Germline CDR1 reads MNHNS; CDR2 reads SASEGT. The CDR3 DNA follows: TGTGCCAGCAGTGAATACGGGGACAGGGTTTCAGGGGCCCAGTACTTC. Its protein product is CASSEYGDRVSGAQYF.

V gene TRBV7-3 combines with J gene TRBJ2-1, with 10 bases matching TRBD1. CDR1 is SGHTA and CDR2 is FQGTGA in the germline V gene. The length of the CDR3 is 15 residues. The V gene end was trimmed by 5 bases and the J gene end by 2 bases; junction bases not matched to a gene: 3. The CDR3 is CASSVDRGAYNEQFF. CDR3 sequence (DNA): TGTGCCAGCAGCGTGGACAGGGGGGCCTACAATGAGCAGTTCTTC.